These 18 T cell receptor beta chains were sequenced from one sample in a study of T cell repertoires in cytomegalovirus infection. Their antigens are not known. From the reads, TCRdb called clonotypes with MiXCR, one entry per CDR3 protein. The sample carries about 920,000 distinct CDR3 sequences, around 32% recorded once. The input for sequencing was cultured CD8+ T cells from PBMCs, taken from culture after CMV antigen stimulation. These receptors all stem from a human donor in good health (CMV status not recorded). Some clones in this sample may be carry-over from other donors' samples.

This chain links TRBV13 with TRBJ2-1, with D hard to call. From germline, CDR1 is PRHDT and CDR2 FYEKMQ (reference sequence). CDR3 size: 14 residues. V was clipped by 4 bases and J by 6 bases, with 13 bases between them. The CDR3 sequence: CASSSLGFGNEQFF. The DNA for the CDR3 is TGTGCCAGCAGCTCGTTGGGTTTTGGCAATGAGCAGTTCTTC.

In its sample, this clonotype was seen a few times. The rearrangement uses TRBV10-2 and TRBJ1-1; D gene unclear. Trimming took off 1 base at V and 6 bases at J, with 12 bases between the two ends. The CDR3 totals 14 residues. Germline V gives CDR1 WSHSY, CDR2 SAAADI. The CDR3 coding sequence is TGCGCCAGCAGTGAGTACCTATCCGTCGCTGAAGCTTTCTTT. It specifies CASSEYLSVAEAFF.

The genes are TRBV11-2 and TRBJ2-2; TRBD1 is a possible D gene (6 bases). The length of the CDR3 is 17 residues. CDR1 is SGHAT and CDR2 is FQNNGV in the germline V gene. V dropped 5 bases and J dropped 4 bases, with 20 bases sitting between them. The DNA for the CDR3 is TGTGCCAGCAGCAAAACCCAGGCGGACAGACCCACCGGGGAGCTGTTTTTT. Translating gives CASSKTQADRPTGELFF.

This clonotype was counted only a few times. The rearrangement uses TRBV10-3 and TRBJ2-2, with D perhaps matching TRBD1 or TRBD2 (5 bases each). From germline, CDR1 is ENHRY and CDR2 SYGVKD. V was pared by 11 bases and J by 5 bases, with 21 bases between. The CDR3 has 15 residues. The CDR3 protein is CASERGDSGTGELFF. DNA of the CDR3: TGTGCCTCCGAGAGGGGCGACTCTGGTACCGGGGAGCTGTTTTTT.

This clonotype has just a few counts. The V gene is TRBV4-2, the J gene TRBJ2-3; 8 bases align to TRBD2. The CDR3 sequence is 16 residues long. V lost 1 base to trimming and J lost 5 bases; unmatched junction nucleotides: 8. Germline loops: CDR1 LGHNA, CDR2 YNFKEQ. The CDR3 nucleotides are TGTGCCAGCAGCCAAGGCCAGCGGGGGTGGGAAGATACGCAGTATTTT. Its translation: CASSQGQRGWEDTQYF.

This sequence joins TRBV19 and TRBJ2-1; no clear D gene. Germline V CDR1 and CDR2: LNHDA, SQIVND (reference sequence). CDR3 length: 15 residues. The V gene lost 1 base and the J gene lost 6 bases, with 13 bases spanning the gap. CDR3 in amino acids: CASSIAHRQGNEQFF. CDR3 nucleotide sequence: TGTGCCAGTAGTATAGCGCATAGGCAAGGCAATGAGCAGTTCTTC.

This clonotype has a handful of counts. This rearrangement joins TRBV7-6 to TRBJ1-2; D possibly corresponds to TRBD1 (6 bases). The CDR3 spans 15 residues. V was shortened by 4 bases and J by 7 bases, with 19 bases between the two germline ends. The germline V gene has CDR1 SGHVS and CDR2 FNYEAQ. For the CDR3, the DNA is TGTGCCAGCAGCTCCGGTGGGCAGGGGCTTTTTGGCTACACCTTC. Amino acids: CASSSGGQGLFGYTF.

This clonotype was seen a single time. CDR3 coding DNA: TGTGCTAGTGGGTTAATGATTCCGGGGGAAAACATTCAGTACTTC. Protein sequence: CASGLMIPGENIQYF. J is TRBJ2-4 and V is TRBV12-5; the D gene is possibly TRBD2 (6 bases). Deletions cut 6 bases from V and 5 bases from J, with 17 bases between. From germline, CDR1 is LGHNT and CDR2 FRNRAP. The length of the CDR3 is 15 residues.

This clonotype occurred many times. This rearrangement joins TRBV7-6 to TRBJ2-1; TRBD1 is a possible D gene (6 bases). Germline V gene data show CDR1 as SGHVS and CDR2 as FNYEAQ. The V gene lost 0 bases and the J gene lost 8 bases, with 8 bases spanning the gap. The length of the CDR3 is 13 residues. CDR3 amino acids: CASSLARGDEQFF. For the CDR3, the DNA is TGTGCCAGCAGCTTAGCCAGGGGAGATGAGCAGTTCTTC.

The V call is TRBV15, the J call TRBJ1-5; D is unclear. V was clipped by 5 bases and J by 0 bases, with 11 bases between them. The germline V gene has CDR1 LNHNV and CDR2 YYDKDF (reference sequence). The CDR3 length is 15 residues. CDR3 amino acids: CATSPHLDSNQPQHF. DNA for the CDR3: TGTGCCACCAGCCCGCACTTGGATAGCAATCAGCCCCAGCATTTT.

This clonotype appeared a few times. One junction end does not reproduce the germline sequence, and a read error may be involved. This chain uses TRBV7-7 with TRBJ2-2, with D unresolved. The germline V gene encodes CDR1 SSHAT and CDR2 FNYEAQ (reference sequence). This CDR3 region has 19 residues. The CDR3 DNA is TGTGCTAGCAGCTTAGAGAGTGCCCGGGCCGTGCCGAACACCGGGGAGCTGTTTTTT. This sequence encodes CASSLESARAVPNTGELFF.

The rearrangement uses TRBV6-5 and TRBJ1-2; possibly TRBD1 for D (6 bases). The CDR3 runs 15 residues. V was shortened by 0 bases and J by 4 bases, with 12 bases between the two germline ends. Germline V gene sequence: CDR1 MNHEY, CDR2 SVGAGI. CDR3 in amino acids: CASSYSSGGGYGYTF. Here the CDR3 DNA reads TGTGCCAGCAGTTACTCCTCGGGAGGGGGCTATGGCTACACCTTC.

The V gene is TRBV4-1, the J gene TRBJ1-1; D call uncertain. The CDR3 is 13 amino acids. Per the germline V gene, CDR1 is MGHRA and CDR2 is YSYEKL. Trimming left V 7 bases short and J 3 bases short, with 12 bases between. The CDR3, as DNA: TGCGCCAGCATGCCAGCCGAGGACACTGAAGCTTTCTTT. Its translation: CASMPAEDTEAFF.

CDR3 amino acids: CSVEDPGLVDYGYTF. The CDR3 nucleotides read TGCAGCGTTGAAGACCCGGGGCTGGTGGACTATGGCTACACCTTC. The chain is built from TRBV29-1 and TRBJ1-2; a possible D gene is TRBD1 (5 bases). The CDR3 consists of 15 residues. V was shortened by 0 bases and J by 3 bases, with 14 bases between the two germline ends. CDR1 is SQVTM, CDR2 ANQGSEA, per germline.

This clonotype was seen ten or more times. The V call is TRBV12-3 or TRBV12-4, the J call TRBJ2-2; TRBD2 agrees at 7 bases. The CDR3 runs to 14 residues. Unmatched junction bases numbered 5, after V lost 6 bases and J lost 4 bases. CDR3 sequence reads: CASRGAGITGELFF. The CDR3 nucleotides are TGTGCCAGCAGGGGAGCGGGGATCACCGGGGAGCTGTTTTTT.

There are a few counts of this clonotype. The chain couples TRBV19 to TRBJ2-1, with 7 bases lining up with TRBD1. There are 11 residues in the CDR3. Germline CDR1 reads LNHDA; CDR2 reads SQIVND (reference sequence). Germline trimming cut 8 bases from V and 8 bases from J; bases unmatched to any gene: 3. The CDR3 nucleotides are TGTGCCAGTCACAGGGGCCATGAGCAGTTCTTC. This codes for CASHRGHEQFF.

The chain joins TRBV2 to TRBJ2-5, with D perhaps matching TRBD1 (6 bases). The CDR3 has 15 residues. Trimming shortened V by 3 bases and J by 2 bases, and 13 bases separated the two germline ends. CDR1 and CDR2 from the germline V gene are SNHLY and FYNNEI. The CDR3 spells CASSDPGHIQETQYF. For the CDR3, the DNA is TGTGCCAGCAGTGATCCGGGACACATTCAAGAGACCCAGTACTTC.

The rearrangement links TRBV4-3 to TRBJ2-3, with TRBD2 matching 8 bases. The CDR3 is 15 amino acids. Germline V gives CDR1 LGHNA, CDR2 YSLEER. Unmatched junction bases numbered 4, after V lost 0 bases and J lost 5 bases. The CDR3 reads CASSQDRGGQDTQYF. Written as DNA, the CDR3 is TGCGCCAGCAGCCAAGATCGGGGGGGCCAAGATACGCAGTATTTT.